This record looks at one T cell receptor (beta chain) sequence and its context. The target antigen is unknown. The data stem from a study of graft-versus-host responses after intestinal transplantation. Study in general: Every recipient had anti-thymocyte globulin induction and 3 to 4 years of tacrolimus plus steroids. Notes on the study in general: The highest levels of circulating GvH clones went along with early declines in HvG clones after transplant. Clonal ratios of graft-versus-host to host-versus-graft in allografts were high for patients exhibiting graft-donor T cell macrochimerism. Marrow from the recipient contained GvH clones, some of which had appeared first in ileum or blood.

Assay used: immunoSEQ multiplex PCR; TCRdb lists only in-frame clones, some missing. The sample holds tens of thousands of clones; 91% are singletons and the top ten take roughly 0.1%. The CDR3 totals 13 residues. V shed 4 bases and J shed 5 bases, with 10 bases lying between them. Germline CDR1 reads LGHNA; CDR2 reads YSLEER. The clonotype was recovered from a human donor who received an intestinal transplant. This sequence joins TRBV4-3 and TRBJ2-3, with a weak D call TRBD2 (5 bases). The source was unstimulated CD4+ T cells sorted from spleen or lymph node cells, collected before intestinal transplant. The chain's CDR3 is CASSREEGDTQYF. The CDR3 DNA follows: TGCGCCAGCAGCCGGGAAGAGGGAGATACGCAGTATTTT.